Sequencing of this T cell receptor (beta chain) was carried out in a study of blood T cell repertoires in COVID-19. Study-wide background: Nucleic acid was either cDNA or gDNA, and it came from T cells, B-cell-depleted T cells, or PBMCs.

Germline-derived CDR1 and CDR2 are MNHEY and SVGAGI. The V end was cut by 7 bases, the J end by 6 bases, with 12 bases between. The length of the CDR3 is 13 residues. Seattle's cohort entered during active infection and was followed longitudinally. Clones were sequenced by immunoSEQ multiplex PCR, and TCRdb holds only the in-frame ones, with some missing. The sample consists of roughly 180,000 clones, 70% to 90% of them appearing once. Material: peripheral blood. This TCR came from an elderly man with COVID-19, enrolled during active disease. V and J are TRBV6-5 and TRBJ2-2; D uncertain. Here the CDR3 DNA reads TGTGCCAGCAAGCTAGATTCCCCCGGGGAGCTGTTTTTT. It encodes CASKLDSPGELFF.